These 26 T cell receptor beta chains share one sample of origin, sequenced in a study of graft-versus-host responses after intestinal transplantation. Profiling relied on immunoSEQ multiplex PCR, and the TCRdb table lists in-frame clones only, not all of them. In the table there are about 27,000 clones, around 96% of which are singletons. The starting material was PBMCs, obtained approximately 30 days after intestinal transplant. The receptors here all came from a human patient who received an intestinal transplant, so some T cells may come from the graft donor.

The chain joins TRBV27 to TRBJ2-7, with D maybe TRBD1 (6 bases). Germline CDR1 reads MNHEY; CDR2 reads SMNVEV (reference sequence). The germline V and J ends were trimmed by 5 bases and 0 bases, with 14 bases remaining between them. The CDR3 is 15 residues long. CDR3 region: CASSPNRESSYEQYF. In DNA, the CDR3 is TGTGCCAGCAGTCCTAACAGGGAGAGCTCCTACGAGCAGTACTTC.

V and J are TRBV5-1 and TRBJ2-5; 7 bases are shared with TRBD2. The CDR3 extends over 13 amino acids. V trimming: 4 bases; J trimming: 4 bases; junction bases outside the gene matches: 4. Germline V CDR1 and CDR2: SGHRS, YFSETQ. CDR3: CASSGEGRETQYF. As DNA, the CDR3 is TGCGCCAGCAGCGGGGAGGGCCGAGAGACCCAGTACTTC.

This chain links TRBV6-4 with TRBJ1-6; weak D call: TRBD1 (6 bases). Germline V gene sequence: CDR1 MRHNA, CDR2 SNTAGT. Trimming pared 4 bases from V and 9 bases from J, leaving 13 bases between. The CDR3 totals 14 residues. The CDR3 here is CASSGTAWGSPLHF. The CDR3 coding sequence is TGTGCCAGCAGTGGGACAGCTTGGGGTTCACCCCTCCACTTT.

This chain uses TRBV27 with TRBJ2-7; a weak D match, TRBD2 (6 bases). The germline V and J ends were trimmed by 6 bases and 5 bases, with 17 bases remaining between them. The CDR3 loop spans 14 amino acids. Germline CDR1 MNHEY, CDR2 SMNVEV (reference sequence). This chain's CDR3 is CASSRLGVLHEQYF. The CDR3 DNA is TGTGCCAGCAGCAGACTAGGGGTATTGCACGAGCAGTACTTC.

The chain employs TRBV5-6 and TRBJ2-5, with D hard to call. Germline lookup yields CDR1 SGHDT and CDR2 YYEEEE. V was cut by 2 bases and J by 2 bases, with 10 bases left in between. This CDR3 has 14 amino acids. The CDR3 sequence: CASSFGRKQETQYF. CDR3 bases: TGTGCCAGCAGCTTCGGGCGGAAGCAAGAGACCCAGTACTTC.

This clone appeared a single time. V gene TRBV29-1 combines with J gene TRBJ2-1, with a tentative D call TRBD2 (5 bases). This CDR3 comprises 15 residues. Germline V CDR1 and CDR2: SQVTM, ANQGSEA. V was trimmed by 0 bases and J by 3 bases, leaving 12 bases between them. The CDR3 region has the DNA TGCAGCGTTGAAGAGACTAAGGAGGTCTACAATGAGCAGTTCTTC. Translating gives CSVEETKEVYNEQFF.

The genes are TRBV15 and TRBJ1-5, with D tentatively TRBD1 (6 bases). Germline-derived CDR1 and CDR2 are LNHNV and YYDKDF (reference sequence). CDR3 length: 15 amino acids. The V gene lost 5 bases and the J gene lost 0 bases, with 11 bases spanning the gap. The DNA of the CDR3 is TGTGCCACCAGCGGGGGACAAAATAGCAATCAGCCCCAGCATTTT. Translating gives CATSGGQNSNQPQHF.

This chain links TRBV5-1 with TRBJ2-7, with TRBD1 identical over 9 bases. Per the germline V gene, CDR1 is SGHRS and CDR2 is YFSETQ. The CDR3 sequence is 13 residues long. V gave up 2 bases and J gave up 4 bases; unmatched junction bases: 1. CDR3 sequence: CASSFGTGYEQYF. CDR3 bases: TGCGCCAGCAGCTTCGGGACAGGGTACGAGCAGTACTTC.

V usage is TRBV5-1 and J usage is TRBJ1-2; weak D call: TRBD1 (6 bases). Trimming took 0 bases from V and 5 from J, leaving 11 bases between them. Germline CDR1 and CDR2: SGHRS and YFSETQ. CDR3 length: 14 amino acids. In DNA form, the CDR3 reads TGCGCCAGCAGCTTGGGGGGGCCATCTTATGGCTACACCTTC. It yields the protein CASSLGGPSYGYTF.

The chain combines TRBV5-4 with TRBJ2-1, with TRBD2 matching 11 bases. The CDR3 covers 16 residues. Germline V gene sequence: CDR1 SGHNT, CDR2 YYREEE (reference sequence). V shed 0 bases, J shed 3 bases, and the junction held 2 bases outside the gene matches. The CDR3 bases are TGTGCCAGCAGCTTGGGACTAGCGGGAATCTACAATGAGCAGTTCTTC. Residues: CASSLGLAGIYNEQFF.

Comments on this clone: The CDR3 does not end in the conserved phenylalanine or tryptophan, so this is likely a read error. The V gene is TRBV27, the J gene TRBJ2-7; D possibly corresponds to TRBD2 (6 bases). V dropped 6 bases and J dropped 2 bases, with 8 bases sitting between them. CDR3 length equals 12 residues. The V gene's germline CDR1 is MNHEY and CDR2 SMNVEV (reference sequence). The CDR3: CASSGGPYEQYL. The CDR3 DNA is TGTGCCAGCAGCGGAGGGCCCTACGAGCAGTACCTC.

The sample holds one count of this clone. The gene calls are TRBV10-3 and TRBJ2-5, with TRBD1 matching 9 bases. The CDR3 covers 13 residues. Germline values: CDR1 ENHRY, CDR2 SYGVKD. The V segment lost 6 bases and the J segment 5 bases; nucleotides outside the gene matches: 4. CDR3 residues: CAIRGTGRETQYF. The DNA for the CDR3 is TGTGCCATCAGGGGGACAGGGCGGGAGACCCAGTACTTC.

This chain joins TRBV5-1 and TRBJ2-1; D is unresolved. CDR1 is SGHRS and CDR2 is YFSETQ in the germline V gene. This CDR3 has 14 residues. Trimming removed 4 bases at V and 6 bases at J, with 14 bases between. Written as DNA, the CDR3 is TGCGCCAGCAGCCCGGCCTCCCCCCTCAATGAGCAGTTCTTC. Amino acid sequence: CASSPASPLNEQFF.

V usage is TRBV19 and J usage is TRBJ1-1, with TRBD1 as a possible D gene (5 bases). Per germline, CDR1 LNHDA and CDR2 SQIVND (reference sequence). This CDR3 is 17 amino acids long. Deletions cut 5 bases from V and 0 bases from J, with 19 bases between. The CDR3 DNA is TGTGCCAGTAGTTTCCCCGTTACGGGGGTTATGAACACTGAAGCTTTCTTT. Encoded protein: CASSFPVTGVMNTEAFF.

This clone was seen once. The chain carries TRBV2 and TRBJ2-7; no firm D call. This CDR3 comprises 10 residues. Trimming took off 3 bases at V and 3 bases at J, with 0 bases between the two ends. The germline gives CDR1 SNHLY, CDR2 FYNNEI. The CDR3 spells CASSDYEQYF. In DNA form, the CDR3 reads TGTGCCAGCAGTGACTACGAGCAGTACTTC.

This rearrangement joins TRBV29-1 to TRBJ1-2; no definite D call. The CDR3 extends over 13 amino acids. Trimming removed 7 bases from V and 1 base from J, with 13 bases in between. Germline V CDR1 and CDR2: SQVTM, ANQGSEA. Written as DNA, the CDR3 is TGCAGCGCTGGACGGCAGATTAACTATGGCTACACCTTC. Translating it yields CSAGRQINYGYTF.

The genes are TRBV28 and TRBJ2-7; 8 nucleotides agree with TRBD1. The trim removed 5 bases at V and 3 bases at J, leaving 9 bases unmatched. This CDR3 has 15 amino acids. Germline V gene data show CDR1 as MDHEN and CDR2 as SYDVKM. CDR3 amino acids: CASSPRTGPFYEQYF. CDR3 nucleotide sequence: TGTGCCAGCAGTCCGAGGACAGGGCCCTTCTACGAGCAGTACTTC.

This clone was counted a single time. V gene TRBV4-3 combines with J gene TRBJ1-3, with 7 bases aligning to TRBD1. The germline V gene has CDR1 LGHNA and CDR2 YSLEER. There are 19 residues in the CDR3. V shed 3 bases and J 0 bases; nucleotides not matched to a gene: 14. In DNA, the CDR3 is TGCGCCAGCAGCCAGAGGTATAGGGACAGAATTAACTCTGGAAACACCATATATTTT. Translated, it gives CASSQRYRDRINSGNTIYF.

The CDR3 DNA is TGTGCCAGCAGTGAAAGAACAGGGGGTTTTCAGCCCCAGCATTTT. It is translated as CASSERTGGFQPQHF. J is TRBJ1-5 and V is TRBV6-1, with TRBD1 matching 8 bases. The V segment lost 2 bases and the J segment 6 bases; nucleotides outside the gene matches: 6. The V gene's germline CDR1 is MNHNS and CDR2 SASEGT. The CDR3 loop spans 15 amino acids.

V usage is TRBV5-4 and J usage is TRBJ1-5; the D is unclear. The germline V gene has CDR1 SGHNT and CDR2 YYREEE (reference sequence). V shed 4 bases and J shed 6 bases, with 8 bases lying between them. This CDR3 is 12 amino acids long. CDR3 loop: CASSLLGQPQHF. Here the CDR3 DNA reads TGTGCCAGCAGCCTCCTTGGTCAGCCCCAGCATTTT. The full variable domain, its missing parts supplied by reference TRBV5-4 and TRBJ1-5, is ETGVTQSPTHLIKTRGQQVTLRCSSQSGHNTVSWYQQALGQGPQFIFQYYREEENGRGNFPPRFSGLQFPNYSSELNVNALELDDSALYLCASSLLGQPQHFGDGTRLSIL.

J is TRBJ2-7 and V is TRBV6-1, with TRBD2 matching 14 bases. Trimming took 0 bases from V and 7 from J; bases not matched to a gene: 8. This CDR3 comprises 17 residues. Germline V gene sequence: CDR1 MNHNS, CDR2 SASEGT. Here the CDR3 reads CASSEALPGLAGVEQYF. The CDR3 DNA reads TGTGCCAGCAGTGAAGCGCTTCCGGGACTAGCGGGAGTAGAGCAGTACTTC.

The rearrangement links TRBV21-1 to TRBJ2-7; the table calls TRBD1, which could not be checked here. TRBV21-1 corresponds to a pseudogene. The CDR3 sequence is 19 residues long. In DNA, the CDR3 is TGTGCCAGCAGCAAACGGGGAAGACAGGGTAAGAGGTGGGAGAAGGAGCAGTACTTC. This sequence encodes CASSKRGRQGKRWEKEQYF.

Concerning this clone: Sequence at one end of the junction differs from germline and may be a read error. The chain is built from TRBV11-2 and TRBJ2-5, with no clear D. Germline-derived CDR1 and CDR2 are SGHAT and FQNNGV. CDR3 length: 16 amino acids. CDR3: CASSLVVGLTQETRYF. Written as DNA, the CDR3 is TGTGCCAGCAGCTTAGTAGTGGGTCTGACCCAAGAGACCCGGTACTTC.

This clone has only one observation. J is TRBJ2-7 and V is TRBV5-1; D assignment may be TRBD1 or TRBD2 (6 bases each). Germline CDR1 is SGHRS and CDR2 is YFSETQ. The CDR3 totals 17 residues. Trimming shortened V by 4 bases and J by 1 base, and 21 bases separated the two germline ends. CDR3 in DNA: TGCGCCAGCAGCCTGGGATCTACAGGGAGGAGGTCCTACGAGCAGTACTTC. It translates to CASSLGSTGRRSYEQYF.

J is TRBJ2-7 and V is TRBV19, with TRBD1 as a possible D gene (6 bases). The CDR3 consists of 14 residues. V dropped 5 bases and J dropped 6 bases, with 17 bases sitting between them. CDR1 and CDR2 from the germline V gene are LNHDA and SQIVND (reference sequence). The CDR3 DNA reads as TGTGCCAGTAGTGGGGATCTCAGGGGATCCGAGCAGTACTTC. Its protein is CASSGDLRGSEQYF.

With regard to this clone: Compared with germline, one end of the junction differs, possibly owing to a read error. The chain uses TRBV9 and TRBJ2-1; no definite D call. The germline V gene encodes CDR1 SGDLS and CDR2 YYNGEE. The CDR3 spans 12 residues. The CDR3 region has the DNA TGTGCCAGCAGCGTTCATTTAAATGAACAGTTCTTC. Protein sequence: CASSVHLNEQFF.